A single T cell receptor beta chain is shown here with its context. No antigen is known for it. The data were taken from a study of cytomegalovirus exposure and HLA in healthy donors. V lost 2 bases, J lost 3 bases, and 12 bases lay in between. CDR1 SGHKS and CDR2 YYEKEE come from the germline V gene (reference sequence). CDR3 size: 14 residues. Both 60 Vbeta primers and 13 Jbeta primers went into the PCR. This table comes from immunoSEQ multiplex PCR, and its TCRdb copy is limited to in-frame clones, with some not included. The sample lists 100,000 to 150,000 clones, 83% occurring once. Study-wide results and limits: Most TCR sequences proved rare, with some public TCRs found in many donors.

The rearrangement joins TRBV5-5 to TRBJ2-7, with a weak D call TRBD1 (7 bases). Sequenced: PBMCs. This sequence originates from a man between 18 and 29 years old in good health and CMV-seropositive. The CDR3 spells CASSFSGGLYEQYF. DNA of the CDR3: TGTGCCAGCAGCTTCTCAGGGGGACTCTACGAGCAGTACTTC. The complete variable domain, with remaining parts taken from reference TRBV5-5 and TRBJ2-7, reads DAGVTQSPTHLIKTRGQQVTLRCSPISGHKSVSWYQQVLGQGPQFIFQYYEKEERGRGNFPDRFSARQFPNYSSELNVNALLLGDSALYLCASSFSGGLYEQYFGPGTRLTVT.